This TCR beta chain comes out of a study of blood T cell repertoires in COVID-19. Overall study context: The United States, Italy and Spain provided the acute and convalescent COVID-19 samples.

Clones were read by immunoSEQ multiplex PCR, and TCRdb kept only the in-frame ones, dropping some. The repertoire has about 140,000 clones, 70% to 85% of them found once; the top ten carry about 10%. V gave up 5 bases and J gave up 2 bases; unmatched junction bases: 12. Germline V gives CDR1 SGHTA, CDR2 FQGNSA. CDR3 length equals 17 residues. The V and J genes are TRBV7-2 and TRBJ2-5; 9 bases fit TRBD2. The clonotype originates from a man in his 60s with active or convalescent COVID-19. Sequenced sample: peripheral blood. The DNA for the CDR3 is TGTGCCAGCAGCCGCCGCGGGACTAGCCCACTTCAAGAGACCCAGTACTTC. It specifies CASSRRGTSPLQETQYF.